The rows below give T cell receptor beta chains drawn from one sample of a study of blood T cell repertoires in COVID-19. Data came from immunoSEQ multiplex PCR; TCRdb stores just in-frame clones and leaves some out. The profile shows 100,000 to 150,000 clones, around 81% of them singletons. Sequencing was performed on peripheral blood. These receptors were collected from a woman in her 50s with acute or convalescent COVID-19. CDR3s include the opening cysteine and the closing phenylalanine or tryptophan. D genes are given only for firm matches. Clone size appears in some rows only: once, few, many, or a class for an expanded clone.

j_call: TRBJ2-4
d_call: -
v_call: TRBV19
clone_size: once
cdr3_aa: CASRDTLAKNIQYF
cdr3_nt: TGTGCCAGTAGGGACACCCTAGCCAAAAACATTCAGTACTTC

j_call: TRBJ1-1
d_call: -
v_call: TRBV18
clone_size: -
cdr3_aa: CASSSLEQNTEAFF
cdr3_nt: TGTGCCAGCTCAAGTCTTGAGCAGAACACTGAAGCTTTCTTT

j_call: TRBJ1-1
d_call: TRBD1
v_call: TRBV2
clone_size: -
cdr3_aa: CASSLDRVNTEAFF
cdr3_nt: TGTGCCAGCAGTCTGGACAGGGTTAACACTGAAGCTTTCTTT

j_call: TRBJ1-1
d_call: -
v_call: TRBV4-1
clone_size: few
cdr3_aa: CASSKDLNTEAFF
cdr3_nt: TGCGCCAGCAGCAAGGACTTGAACACTGAAGCTTTCTTT

j_call: TRBJ2-2
d_call: TRBD2
v_call: TRBV11-2
clone_size: -
cdr3_aa: CASSGQLAGAPRTGELFF
cdr3_nt: TGTGCCAGCAGCGGCCAACTAGCGGGAGCTCCTCGGACCGGGGAGCTGTTTTTT

j_call: TRBJ1-2
d_call: -
v_call: TRBV6-5
clone_size: -
cdr3_aa: CASRRQFYGYTF
cdr3_nt: TGTGCCAGCAGGCGACAGTTCTATGGCTACACCTTC

j_call: TRBJ1-2
d_call: TRBD1
v_call: TRBV28
clone_size: -
cdr3_aa: CASRSTGANGYTF
cdr3_nt: TGTGCCAGCAGGTCGACAGGGGCGAATGGCTACACCTTC

j_call: TRBJ1-1
d_call: -
v_call: TRBV18
clone_size: few
cdr3_aa: CASSPPTGMNTEAFF
cdr3_nt: TGTGCCAGCTCACCACCTACAGGGATGAACACTGAAGCTTTCTTT

j_call: TRBJ2-1
d_call: TRBD2
v_call: TRBV29-1
clone_size: few
cdr3_aa: CSVEASGLELGEQFF
cdr3_nt: TGCAGCGTTGAGGCCTCGGGACTAGAGTTGGGAGAGCAGTTCTTC

j_call: TRBJ2-1
d_call: TRBD2
v_call: TRBV10-3
clone_size: -
cdr3_aa: CAISSGLAGNNEQFF
cdr3_nt: TGTGCCATCAGTTCGGGACTAGCGGGGAACAATGAGCAGTTCTTC

j_call: TRBJ1-1
d_call: -
v_call: TRBV19
clone_size: -
cdr3_aa: CASSQGPDAEAFF
cdr3_nt: TGTGCCAGTAGCCAGGGCCCTGACGCTGAAGCTTTCTTT

j_call: TRBJ1-2
d_call: TRBD1
v_call: TRBV6-1
clone_size: -
cdr3_aa: CASSDPGQGDYGYTF
cdr3_nt: TGTGCCAGCAGTGACCCGGGACAGGGGGACTATGGCTACACCTTC

j_call: TRBJ1-2
d_call: TRBD1
v_call: TRBV25-1
clone_size: -
cdr3_aa: CASSSTGGYGYTF
cdr3_nt: TGTGCCAGCAGCTCGACAGGGGGCTATGGCTACACCTTC

j_call: TRBJ1-5
d_call: -
v_call: TRBV5-1
clone_size: -
cdr3_aa: CASSLSTDQPQHF
cdr3_nt: TGCGCCAGCAGCTTGAGTACAGATCAGCCCCAGCATTTT

j_call: TRBJ1-6
d_call: TRBD1
v_call: TRBV2
clone_size: many
cdr3_aa: CASRRQGNNSPLHF
cdr3_nt: TGTGCCAGCAGGCGACAGGGGAATAATTCACCCCTCCACTTT

j_call: TRBJ2-5
d_call: -
v_call: TRBV2
clone_size: -
cdr3_aa: CASATTQETQYF
cdr3_nt: TGTGCCAGCGCGACTACTCAAGAGACCCAGTACTTC

j_call: TRBJ1-5
d_call: TRBD1
v_call: TRBV10-3
clone_size: once
cdr3_aa: CAISGQGGNQPQHF
cdr3_nt: TGTGCCATCAGCGGACAGGGGGGGAATCAGCCCCAGCATTTT

j_call: TRBJ2-1
d_call: -
v_call: TRBV28
clone_size: -
cdr3_aa: CASRPDFYNEQFF
cdr3_nt: TGTGCCAGCAGACCCGACTTCTACAATGAGCAGTTCTTC

j_call: TRBJ2-7
d_call: -
v_call: TRBV18
clone_size: -
cdr3_aa: CASSSQPGRGGYEQYF
cdr3_nt: TGTGCCAGCTCAAGCCAACCGGGAAGGGGAGGATACGAGCAGTACTTC

j_call: TRBJ1-4
d_call: -
v_call: TRBV19
clone_size: -
cdr3_aa: CASRLQATNEKLFF
cdr3_nt: TGTGCCAGTAGACTACAGGCAACTAATGAAAAACTGTTTTTT

j_call: TRBJ1-2
d_call: TRBD1
v_call: TRBV29-1
clone_size: -
cdr3_aa: CSVPRAGGVSYGYTF
cdr3_nt: TGCAGCGTCCCCCGAGCAGGGGGCGTTAGTTATGGCTACACCTTC

j_call: TRBJ1-2
d_call: -
v_call: TRBV9
clone_size: -
cdr3_aa: CASSNPGGGYGYTF
cdr3_nt: TGTGCCAGCAGCAACCCGGGGGGCGGCTATGGCTACACCTTC

j_call: TRBJ2-3
d_call: TRBD2
v_call: TRBV15
clone_size: -
cdr3_aa: CATSRRLAGSYTQYF
cdr3_nt: TGTGCCACCAGCAGACGACTAGCGGGATCCTATACGCAGTATTTT

j_call: TRBJ2-3
d_call: -
v_call: TRBV3-1/TRBV3-2
clone_size: -
cdr3_aa: CASSQVLDTQYF
cdr3_nt: TGTGCCAGCAGCCAAGTATTGGATACGCAGTATTTT

j_call: TRBJ2-5
d_call: TRBD2
v_call: TRBV6-2/TRBV6-3
clone_size: -
cdr3_aa: CASSTSGSWRETQYF
cdr3_nt: TGTGCCAGCAGTACTAGCGGGAGTTGGCGCGAGACCCAGTACTTC

j_call: TRBJ1-2
d_call: -
v_call: TRBV7-9
clone_size: -
cdr3_aa: CASSPQGWLDGYTF
cdr3_nt: TGTGCCAGCAGCCCCCAGGGTTGGTTGGATGGCTACACCTTC

j_call: TRBJ1-2
d_call: -
v_call: TRBV2
clone_size: -
cdr3_aa: CASLREAIYGYTF
cdr3_nt: TGTGCCAGTCTTCGTGAGGCGATCTATGGCTACACCTTC

j_call: TRBJ2-1
d_call: -
v_call: TRBV5-8
clone_size: -
cdr3_aa: CASSSYPQGYNEQFF
cdr3_nt: TGTGCCAGCAGCTCCTACCCACAGGGATACAATGAGCAGTTCTTC

j_call: TRBJ2-1
d_call: TRBD1
v_call: TRBV5-6
clone_size: -
cdr3_aa: CASSYRGPLLNEQFF
cdr3_nt: TGTGCCAGCAGCTACAGGGGGCCACTCTTGAATGAGCAGTTCTTC

j_call: TRBJ1-1
d_call: -
v_call: TRBV10-3
clone_size: -
cdr3_aa: CATGGNTEAFF
cdr3_nt: TGTGCCACCGGGGGTAACACTGAAGCTTTCTTT

j_call: TRBJ1-2
d_call: -
v_call: TRBV21-1
clone_size: once
cdr3_aa: CASSKGTGGRAGYGYTF
cdr3_nt: TGTGCCAGCAGCAAAGGTACGGGGGGGCGCGCTGGCTATGGCTACACCTTC

j_call: TRBJ1-2
d_call: -
v_call: TRBV30
clone_size: -
cdr3_aa: CAIGGDYGYTF
cdr3_nt: TGTGCCATAGGCGGGGACTATGGCTACACCTTC

j_call: TRBJ2-7
d_call: TRBD2
v_call: TRBV7-3
clone_size: -
cdr3_aa: CASSPGTRTIHEQYF
cdr3_nt: TGTGCCAGCAGCCCCGGGACTAGAACTATCCACGAGCAGTACTTC

j_call: TRBJ2-3
d_call: TRBD1
v_call: TRBV19
clone_size: -
cdr3_aa: CASKTGGTDTQYF
cdr3_nt: TGTGCCAGTAAGACAGGGGGCACAGATACGCAGTATTTT

j_call: TRBJ1-2
d_call: -
v_call: TRBV4-2
clone_size: -
cdr3_aa: CASSHLGQGGYTF
cdr3_nt: TGTGCCAGCAGCCATTTGGGTCAGGGCGGCTACACCTTC

j_call: TRBJ1-2
d_call: -
v_call: TRBV12-3/TRBV12-4
clone_size: -
cdr3_aa: CASSSGRGLGYTF
cdr3_nt: TGTGCCAGCAGCTCCGGCCGGGGTTTGGGCTACACCTTC

j_call: TRBJ1-1
d_call: -
v_call: TRBV12-5
clone_size: few
cdr3_aa: CASGLVGDMNTEAFF
cdr3_nt: TGTGCTAGTGGTTTGGTTGGGGACATGAACACTGAAGCTTTCTTT

j_call: TRBJ1-2
d_call: -
v_call: TRBV5-8
clone_size: -
cdr3_aa: CASSRRGRRDYGYTF
cdr3_nt: TGTGCCAGCAGCCGCAGAGGTAGGAGAGACTATGGCTACACCTTC

j_call: TRBJ2-1
d_call: -
v_call: TRBV5-4
clone_size: -
cdr3_aa: CASSLAAGNNEQFF
cdr3_nt: TGTGCCAGCAGCTTGGCGGCGGGGAACAATGAGCAGTTCTTC

j_call: TRBJ1-1
d_call: -
v_call: TRBV11-2
clone_size: -
cdr3_aa: CASSLSPGAMNTEAFF
cdr3_nt: TGTGCCAGCAGCTTAAGTCCAGGCGCCATGAACACTGAAGCTTTCTTT

j_call: TRBJ1-4
d_call: -
v_call: TRBV7-8
clone_size: -
cdr3_aa: CASSFGAGATNEKLFF
cdr3_nt: TGTGCCAGCAGCTTTGGGGCCGGTGCAACTAATGAAAAACTGTTTTTT

j_call: TRBJ1-1
d_call: -
v_call: TRBV7-2
clone_size: -
cdr3_aa: CASSAHPMNTEAFF
cdr3_nt: TGTGCCAGCAGCGCACATCCAATGAACACTGAAGCTTTCTTT

j_call: TRBJ1-1
d_call: TRBD1
v_call: TRBV30
clone_size: -
cdr3_aa: CAWRKGAGEAFF
cdr3_nt: TGTGCCTGGAGAAAGGGGGCGGGAGAAGCTTTCTTT

j_call: TRBJ1-5
d_call: -
v_call: TRBV18
clone_size: few
cdr3_aa: CASSPQQGSNQPQHF
cdr3_nt: TGTGCCAGCTCACCACAGCAGGGGAGCAATCAGCCCCAGCATTTT

j_call: TRBJ2-6
d_call: -
v_call: TRBV5-1
clone_size: -
cdr3_aa: CASSLGDAGANVLTF
cdr3_nt: TGCGCCAGCAGCTTAGGGGATGCTGGGGCCAACGTCCTGACTTTC

j_call: TRBJ1-3
d_call: -
v_call: TRBV23-1
clone_size: -
cdr3_aa: CASGWRGSGNTIYF
cdr3_nt: TGCGCCAGCGGGTGGCGCGGGTCTGGAAACACCATATATTTT

j_call: TRBJ2-7
d_call: -
v_call: TRBV7-9
clone_size: -
cdr3_aa: CASSPDNSYEQYF
cdr3_nt: TGTGCCAGCAGCCCCGACAACTCCTACGAGCAGTACTTC

j_call: TRBJ2-2
d_call: -
v_call: TRBV24-1
clone_size: once
cdr3_aa: CATSALGGFDTGELFF
cdr3_nt: TGTGCCACCAGTGCACTGGGGGGTTTCGACACCGGGGAGCTGTTTTTT

j_call: TRBJ1-6
d_call: -
v_call: TRBV6-5
clone_size: -
cdr3_aa: CASMAQGSPLHF
cdr3_nt: TGTGCCAGCATGGCCCAGGGTTCACCCCTCCACTTT

j_call: TRBJ2-3
d_call: -
v_call: TRBV5-4
clone_size: -
cdr3_aa: CASSLPGDLNTQYF
cdr3_nt: TGTGCCAGCAGCTTGCCGGGAGACTTGAATACGCAGTATTTT

j_call: TRBJ1-2
d_call: TRBD1
v_call: TRBV18
clone_size: -
cdr3_aa: CASSPITGDNYGYTF
cdr3_nt: TGTGCCAGCTCACCAATCACAGGGGATAACTATGGCTACACCTTC

j_call: TRBJ2-1
d_call: TRBD2
v_call: TRBV3-1/TRBV3-2
clone_size: -
cdr3_aa: CASSQIGLAGAYNEQFF
cdr3_nt: TGTGCCAGCAGCCAGATAGGACTAGCGGGAGCCTACAATGAGCAGTTCTTC

j_call: TRBJ2-7
d_call: -
v_call: TRBV10-3
clone_size: -
cdr3_aa: CAISEFGGQSFYEQYF
cdr3_nt: TGTGCCATCAGTGAATTCGGAGGACAGAGTTTCTACGAGCAGTACTTC

j_call: TRBJ2-2
d_call: -
v_call: TRBV18
clone_size: -
cdr3_aa: CASSPLRQGNTGELFF
cdr3_nt: TGTGCCAGCTCCCCCCTCCGGCAGGGGAACACCGGGGAGCTGTTTTTT

j_call: TRBJ1-2
d_call: -
v_call: TRBV6-5
clone_size: once
cdr3_aa: CASSYSGGANYGYTF
cdr3_nt: TGTGCCAGCAGTTACTCAGGGGGAGCTAACTATGGCTACACCTTC

j_call: TRBJ1-2
d_call: -
v_call: TRBV5-8
clone_size: -
cdr3_aa: CASSPQGFGYTF
cdr3_nt: TGTGCCAGCAGCCCGCAGGGGTTCGGCTACACCTTC

j_call: TRBJ2-3
d_call: -
v_call: TRBV7-2
clone_size: -
cdr3_aa: CASSLRGREAPDTQYF
cdr3_nt: TGTGCCAGCAGCTTAAGGGGGCGGGAGGCCCCAGATACGCAGTATTTT

j_call: TRBJ2-3
d_call: -
v_call: TRBV5-1
clone_size: few
cdr3_aa: CASSLTPSVSDTQYF
cdr3_nt: TGCGCCAGCAGCTTGACGCCTAGCGTGTCCGATACGCAGTATTTT

j_call: TRBJ2-3
d_call: -
v_call: TRBV6-5
clone_size: -
cdr3_aa: CASSYGSGSRADTQYF
cdr3_nt: TGTGCCAGCAGTTACGGCTCAGGGTCTAGGGCAGATACGCAGTATTTT

j_call: TRBJ2-7
d_call: -
v_call: TRBV15
clone_size: -
cdr3_aa: CATSRDWAEQYF
cdr3_nt: TGTGCCACCAGCAGAGATTGGGCCGAGCAGTACTTC